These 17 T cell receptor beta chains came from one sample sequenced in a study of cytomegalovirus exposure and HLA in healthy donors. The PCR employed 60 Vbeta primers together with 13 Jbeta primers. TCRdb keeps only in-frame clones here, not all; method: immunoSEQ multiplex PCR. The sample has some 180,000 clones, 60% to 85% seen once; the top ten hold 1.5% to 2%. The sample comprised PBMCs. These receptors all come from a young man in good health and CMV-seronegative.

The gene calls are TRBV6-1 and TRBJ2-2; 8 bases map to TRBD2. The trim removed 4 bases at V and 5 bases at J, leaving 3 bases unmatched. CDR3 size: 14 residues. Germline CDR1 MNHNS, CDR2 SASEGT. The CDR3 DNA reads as TGTGCCAGCAGTGTAGGCGGGAGGACCGGGGAGCTGTTTTTT. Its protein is CASSVGGRTGELFF.

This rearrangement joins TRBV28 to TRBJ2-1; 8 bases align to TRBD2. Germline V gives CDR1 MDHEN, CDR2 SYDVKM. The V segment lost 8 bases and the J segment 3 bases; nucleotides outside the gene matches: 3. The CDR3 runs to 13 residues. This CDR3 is CASGRGGYNEQFF. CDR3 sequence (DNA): TGTGCCAGCGGTCGGGGGGGCTACAATGAGCAGTTCTTC. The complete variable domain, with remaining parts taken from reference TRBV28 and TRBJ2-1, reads DVKVTQSSRYLVKRTGEKVFLECVQDMDHENMFWYRQDPGLGLRLIYFSYDVKMKEKGDIPEGYSVSREKKERFSLILESASTNQTSMYLCASGRGGYNEQFFGPGTRLTVL.

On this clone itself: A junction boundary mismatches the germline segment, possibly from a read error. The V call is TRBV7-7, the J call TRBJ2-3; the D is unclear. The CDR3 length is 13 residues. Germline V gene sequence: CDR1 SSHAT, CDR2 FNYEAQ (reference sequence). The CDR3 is CASSLTGTDTQYF. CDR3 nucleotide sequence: TGTGCTAGCAGCCTCACAGGCACAGATACGCAGTATTTT.

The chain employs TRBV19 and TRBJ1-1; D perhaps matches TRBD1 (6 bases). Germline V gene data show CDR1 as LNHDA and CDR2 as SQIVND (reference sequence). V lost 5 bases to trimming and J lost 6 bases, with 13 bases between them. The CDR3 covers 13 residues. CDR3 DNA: TGTGCCAGTAGTGCTTCGACAGGAGCTGAAGCTTTCTTT. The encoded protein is CASSASTGAEAFF.

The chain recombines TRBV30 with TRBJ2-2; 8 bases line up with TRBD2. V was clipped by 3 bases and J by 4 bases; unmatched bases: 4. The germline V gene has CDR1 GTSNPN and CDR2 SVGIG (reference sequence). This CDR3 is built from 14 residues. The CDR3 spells CAWRSGRGTGELFF. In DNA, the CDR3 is TGTGCCTGGAGGTCCGGGAGGGGCACCGGGGAGCTGTTTTTT.

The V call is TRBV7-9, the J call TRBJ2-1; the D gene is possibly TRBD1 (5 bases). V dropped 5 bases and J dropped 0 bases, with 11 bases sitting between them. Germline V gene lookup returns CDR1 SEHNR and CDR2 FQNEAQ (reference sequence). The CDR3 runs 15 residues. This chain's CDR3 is CASSQDMTSYNEQFF. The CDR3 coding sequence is TGTGCCAGCAGCCAGGACATGACCTCCTACAATGAGCAGTTCTTC.

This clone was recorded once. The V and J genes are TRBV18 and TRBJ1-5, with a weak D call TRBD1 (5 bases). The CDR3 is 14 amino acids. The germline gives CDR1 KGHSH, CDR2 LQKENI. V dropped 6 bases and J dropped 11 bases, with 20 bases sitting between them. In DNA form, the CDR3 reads TGTGCCAGCTCCCCCCGGGGGGAAGGGTATTCCCAGCATTTT. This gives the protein CASSPRGEGYSQHF.

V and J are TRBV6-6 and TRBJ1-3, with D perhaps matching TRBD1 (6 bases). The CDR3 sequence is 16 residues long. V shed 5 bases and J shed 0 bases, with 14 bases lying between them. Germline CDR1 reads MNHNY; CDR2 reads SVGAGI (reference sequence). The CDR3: CASSTWGRSSGNTIYF. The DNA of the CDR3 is TGTGCCAGCAGTACTTGGGGGCGGAGCTCTGGAAACACCATATATTTT.

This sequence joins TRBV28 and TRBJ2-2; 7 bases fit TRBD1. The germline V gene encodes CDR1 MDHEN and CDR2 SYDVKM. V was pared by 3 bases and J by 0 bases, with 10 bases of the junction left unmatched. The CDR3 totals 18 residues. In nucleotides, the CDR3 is TGTGCCAGCAGTTTCCTTGGAACCGGGACAGCGAACACCGGGGAGCTGTTTTTT. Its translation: CASSFLGTGTANTGELFF.

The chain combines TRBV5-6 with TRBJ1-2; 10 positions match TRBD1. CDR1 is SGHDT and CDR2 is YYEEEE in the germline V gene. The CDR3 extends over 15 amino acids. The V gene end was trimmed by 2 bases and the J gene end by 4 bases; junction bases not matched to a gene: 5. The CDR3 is CASSLGTGVGYGYTF. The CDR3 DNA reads TGTGCCAGCAGCTTAGGGACAGGGGTCGGCTATGGCTACACCTTC. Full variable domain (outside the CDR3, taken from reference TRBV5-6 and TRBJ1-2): DAGVTQSPTHLIKTRGQQVTLRCSPKSGHDTVSWYQQALGQGPQFIFQYYEEEERQRGNFPDRFSGHQFPNYSSELNVNALLLGDSALYLCASSLGTGVGYGYTFGSGTRLTVV.

The CDR3 region is CASSSSGTKEKETQYF. CDR3 bases: TGTGCCAGCAGCTCCTCCGGGACTAAAGAGAAAGAGACCCAGTACTTC. This rearrangement joins TRBV7-3 to TRBJ2-5; TRBD2 agrees at 7 bases. Germline loops: CDR1 SGHTA, CDR2 FQGTGA. The ends lost 4 bases at V and 3 bases at J; junction bases unmatched: 11. The CDR3 contains 16 residues. The full variable domain, in which reference TRBV7-3 and TRBJ2-5 provide the parts outside the CDR3, is GAGVSQTPSNKVTEKGKYVELRCDPISGHTALYWYRQSLGQGPEFLIYFQGTGAADDSGLPNDRFFAVRPEGSVSTLKIQRTERGDSAVYLCASSSSGTKEKETQYFGPGTRLLVL.

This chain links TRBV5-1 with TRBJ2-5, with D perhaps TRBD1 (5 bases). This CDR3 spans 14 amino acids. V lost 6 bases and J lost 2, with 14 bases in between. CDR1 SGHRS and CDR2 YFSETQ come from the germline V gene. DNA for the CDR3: TGCGCCAGCAATCGTGGGGCTATACAAGAGACCCAGTACTTC. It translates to CASNRGAIQETQYF.

In nucleotides, the CDR3 is TGCGCCAGCAGCCTGGGGACTTTGGTCAGCACAGATACGCAGTATTTT. This codes for CASSLGTLVSTDTQYF. The V and J genes are TRBV5-1 and TRBJ2-3; possible D gene TRBD2, 6 bases. Germline V lookup: CDR1 SGHRS, CDR2 YFSETQ. Trimming left V 4 bases short and J 0 bases short, with 15 bases between. This CDR3 has 16 amino acids.

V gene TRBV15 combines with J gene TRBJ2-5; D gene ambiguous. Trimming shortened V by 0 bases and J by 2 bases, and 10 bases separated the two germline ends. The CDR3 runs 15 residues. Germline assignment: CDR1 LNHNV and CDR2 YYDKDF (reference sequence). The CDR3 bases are TGTGCCACCAGCAGAGATCGAGACTCACAAGAGACCCAGTACTTC. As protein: CATSRDRDSQETQYF.

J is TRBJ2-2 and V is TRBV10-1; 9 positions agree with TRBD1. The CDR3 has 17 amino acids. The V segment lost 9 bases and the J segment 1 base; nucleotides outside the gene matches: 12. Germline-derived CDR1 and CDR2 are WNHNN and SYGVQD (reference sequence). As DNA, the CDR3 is TGCGCCAGGCTTGACCGGGACAGGGAACTGAACACCGGGGAGCTGTTTTTT. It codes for CARLDRDRELNTGELFF.

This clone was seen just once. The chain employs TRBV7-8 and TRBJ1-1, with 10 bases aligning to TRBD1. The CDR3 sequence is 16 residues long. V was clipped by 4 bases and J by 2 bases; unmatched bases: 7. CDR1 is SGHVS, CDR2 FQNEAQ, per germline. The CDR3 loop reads CASSSTDRGPNTEAFF. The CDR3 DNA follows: TGTGCCAGCAGCTCCACCGACAGGGGGCCAAACACTGAAGCTTTCTTT. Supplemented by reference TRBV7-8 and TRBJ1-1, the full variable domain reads GAGVSQSPRYKVAKRGQDVALRCDPISGHVSLFWYQQALGQGPEFLTYFQNEAQLDKSGLPSDRFFAERPEGSVSTLKIQRTQQEDSAVYLCASSSTDRGPNTEAFFGQGTRLTVV.

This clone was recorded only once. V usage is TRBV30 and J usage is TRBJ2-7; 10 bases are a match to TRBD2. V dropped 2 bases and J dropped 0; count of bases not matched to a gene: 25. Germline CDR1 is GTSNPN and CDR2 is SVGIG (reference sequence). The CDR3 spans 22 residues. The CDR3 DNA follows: TGTGCCTGGAGTACACCATGGGACAGTCGATGGGGACTAGCGCCGAGCTCCTACGAGCAGTACTTC. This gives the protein CAWSTPWDSRWGLAPSSYEQYF.